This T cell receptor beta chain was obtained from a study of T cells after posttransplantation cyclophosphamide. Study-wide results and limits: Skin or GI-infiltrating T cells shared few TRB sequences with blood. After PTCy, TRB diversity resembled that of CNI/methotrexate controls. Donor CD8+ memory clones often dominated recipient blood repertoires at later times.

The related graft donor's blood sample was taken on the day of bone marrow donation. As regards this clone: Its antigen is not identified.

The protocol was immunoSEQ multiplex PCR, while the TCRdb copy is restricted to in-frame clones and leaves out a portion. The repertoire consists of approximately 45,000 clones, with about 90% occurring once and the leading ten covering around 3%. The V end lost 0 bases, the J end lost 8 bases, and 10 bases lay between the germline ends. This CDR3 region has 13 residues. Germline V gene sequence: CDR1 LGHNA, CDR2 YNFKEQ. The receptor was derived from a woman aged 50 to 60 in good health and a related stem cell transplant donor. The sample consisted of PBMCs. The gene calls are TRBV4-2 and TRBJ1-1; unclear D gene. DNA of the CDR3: TGTGCCAGCAGCCAAGAGGCTGGAGGAGAAGCTTTCTTT. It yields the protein CASSQEAGGEAFF.